Each of the 13 T cell receptor beta chains below was sequenced from the same sample in a study of blood T cell repertoires in COVID-19 (TCRdb year 2020). Library preparation employed the immunoSEQ multiplex PCR assay. The immuneACCESS repertoire file appears here via TCRdb, limited to in-frame rearrangements. These files lack a portion of the clones; in checked studies, under half of the deficit traces to unresolved V genes, and the cause of the others is not known. This sample lists about 190,000 clones; 84% were detected once. The ten largest clones add up to more than 4.5% of the sample. Sequencing input: peripheral blood. These receptors all come from an older woman with active or convalescent COVID-19.

The chain carries TRBV30 and TRBJ1-1; TRBD1 aligns across 7 bases. The V segment lost 4 bases and the J segment 8 bases; nucleotides outside the gene matches: 10. The V gene's germline CDR1 is GTSNPN and CDR2 SVGIG (reference sequence). The CDR3 is 13 residues long. The CDR3 DNA follows: TGTGCCTGGACCTACCACAGGGACAGCGAAGCTTTCTTT. Translated: CAWTYHRDSEAFF.

CDR3 sequence: CASSPGQYSNQPQHF. CDR3 nucleotides: TGTGCCAGCAGCCCAGGACAGTATAGCAATCAGCCCCAGCATTTT. The V call is TRBV6-5, the J call TRBJ1-5; maybe TRBD1 (6 bases). V lost 6 bases, J lost 0 bases, and 12 bases lay in between. The CDR3 totals 15 residues. Germline loops: CDR1 MNHEY, CDR2 SVGAGI.

CDR3 nucleotide sequence: TGTGCCAGCAGCCCCGCGGACAATGAGCAGTTCTTC. Translation gives CASSPADNEQFF. J is TRBJ2-1 and V is TRBV3-1 (or the pseudogene TRBV3-2); D unresolved. V was clipped by 4 bases and J by 5 bases, with 6 bases between them. This CDR3 region has 12 residues. Germline CDR1 LGHDT, CDR2 YNNKEL (reference sequence).

The V call is TRBV23-1, the J call TRBJ1-1; no firm D call. TRBV23-1 is placed among ORFs of uncertain function. The V end lost 3 bases, the J end lost 0 bases, and 11 bases lay between the germline ends. CDR3 length equals 15 residues. CDR3 loop: CASSHLPYMNTEAFF. CDR3 DNA sequence: TGCGCCAGCAGTCACCTCCCGTACATGAACACTGAAGCTTTCTTT.

The CDR3: CASSMTSGSSYNEQFF. As DNA, the CDR3 is TGTGCCAGCAGCATGACTAGCGGGAGCTCCTACAATGAGCAGTTCTTC. The chain couples TRBV7-9 to TRBJ2-1; the match to TRBD2 covers 12 bases. Germline V gene lookup returns CDR1 SEHNR and CDR2 FQNEAQ (reference sequence). The trim removed 5 bases at V and 0 bases at J, leaving 2 bases unmatched. This CDR3 is built from 16 residues.

The chain has TRBV4-2 and TRBJ2-7; 11 bases are shared with TRBD1. The CDR3 loop spans 15 amino acids. Germline loops: CDR1 LGHNA, CDR2 YNFKEQ. Losses at the gene ends were 5 bases for V and 0 bases for J; bases not matched to a gene: 3. In DNA form, the CDR3 reads TGTGCCAGCAGCTGGGACAGGGGGGGCTCCTACGAGCAGTACTTC. Its protein product is CASSWDRGGSYEQYF.

The CDR3 loop is CASLDRDADTQYF. The DNA for the CDR3 is TGTGCCAGCCTCGACAGGGACGCAGATACGCAGTATTTT. The gene calls are TRBV28 and TRBJ2-3, with 7 positions matching TRBD1. Losses at the gene ends were 8 bases for V and 4 bases for J; bases not matched to a gene: 6. CDR3 length: 13 residues. The germline V gene has CDR1 MDHEN and CDR2 SYDVKM. Full variable domain (outside the CDR3, taken from reference TRBV28 and TRBJ2-3): DVKVTQSSRYLVKRTGEKVFLECVQDMDHENMFWYRQDPGLGLRLIYFSYDVKMKEKGDIPEGYSVSREKKERFSLILESASTNQTSMYLCASLDRDADTQYFGPGTRLTVL.

The chain has TRBV9 and TRBJ1-6; no definite D call. Germline loops: CDR1 SGDLS, CDR2 YYNGEE. There are 15 residues in the CDR3. V dropped 7 bases and J dropped 3 bases, with 14 bases sitting between them. As DNA, the CDR3 is TGTGCCAGCGCGGCGGCCGGCGGCTATAATTCACCCCTCCACTTT. Its translation: CASAAAGGYNSPLHF.

The gene calls are TRBV28 and TRBJ1-5; D is perhaps TRBD1 (6 bases). Germline V lookup: CDR1 MDHEN, CDR2 SYDVKM. This CDR3 has 12 residues. V shed 10 bases and J shed 6 bases, with 13 bases lying between them. This CDR3 reads CATCQGFQPQHF. CDR3 nucleotide sequence: TGTGCCACCTGTCAGGGGTTTCAGCCCCAGCATTTT.

This clone appeared many times. The chain carries TRBV9 and TRBJ1-2; D unresolved. V lost 4 bases and J 4 bases, leaving 11 bases between the germline ends. Germline V gene data show CDR1 as SGDLS and CDR2 as YYNGEE. CDR3 length equals 13 residues. Here the CDR3 DNA reads TGTGCCAGCAGCCCCTACGGGGTCTATGGCTACACCTTC. It is translated as CASSPYGVYGYTF.

The V call is TRBV3-1 (or the pseudogene TRBV3-2), the J call TRBJ1-4; possibly TRBD1 for D (6 bases). Germline CDR1 is LGHDT and CDR2 is YNNKEL (reference sequence). Trimming removed 0 bases at V and 8 bases at J, with 13 bases between. The CDR3 contains 15 residues. The CDR3 sequence is CASSQESRGVEKLFF. CDR3 nucleotide sequence: TGTGCCAGCAGCCAAGAGAGCAGGGGCGTCGAAAAACTGTTTTTT.

This clone was observed a few times. Written as DNA, the CDR3 is TGTGCCAGCAGCCACCAGCGGGGGCCCTACGAGCAGTACTTC. Its translation is CASSHQRGPYEQYF. The V gene is TRBV14, the J gene TRBJ2-7; TRBD2 matches at 8 bases. The CDR3 runs 14 residues. The V gene end was trimmed by 3 bases and the J gene end by 2 bases; junction bases not matched to a gene: 3. Germline V lookup: CDR1 SGHDN, CDR2 FVKESK.

The V gene is TRBV11-2, the J gene TRBJ2-1; 8 bases fit TRBD2. V shed 2 bases, J shed 10 bases, and the junction held 7 bases outside the gene matches. The germline CDR1 and CDR2 sequences are SGHAT and FQNNGV. This CDR3 has 14 residues. CDR3 in amino acids: CASSLISGSSEQFF. CDR3 in DNA: TGTGCCAGCAGCTTAATCAGCGGGAGTTCGGAGCAGTTCTTC.